This TCR beta chain came from a study of blood T cell repertoires in COVID-19. On the study more broadly: The study drew acute and convalescent COVID-19 samples from the United States, Italy and Spain.

As processed by the authors: Estimates of nucleated cell counts were drawn from the amplification of reference gene primers. TCRdb's table, derived via immunoSEQ multiplex PCR, lists solely in-frame clones and lacks some. The V and J calls and clone size come from that table; D and trimming were worked out from the DNA. Found here are about 74,000 clones, approximately 84% of them singletons; the top ten hold approximately 35%. V gave up 5 bases and J gave up 0 bases, with 6 bases separating them. The CDR3 length is 13 residues. CDR1 is SGHTA and CDR2 is FQGTGA in the germline V gene. Input material: peripheral blood. This clonotype originated in a man between 65 and 85 years old with acute or convalescent COVID-19. V usage is TRBV7-3 and J usage is TRBJ2-3; no definite D call. The CDR3 region is CASSLDSTDTQYF. Here the CDR3 DNA reads TGTGCCAGCAGCCTAGACAGCACAGATACGCAGTATTTT.